This record covers a single T cell receptor beta chain. Used for diagnoses were clinical symptoms, serum thyroxine and TRAb, thyroid ultrasound and orbital computed tomography. These data belong to a study of T cells in Graves' hyperthyroidism and ophthalmopathy. The germline V gene encodes CDR1 MNHNS and CDR2 SASEGT. Trimming left V 7 bases short and J 10 bases short, with 11 bases between. CDR3 length equals 12 residues. TCR beta CDR3 regions were amplified from RNA. In the first-round RT-PCR of the TCR CDR3, the HTBI primer set was used. MiXCR, applied by TCRdb to the multiplex PCR reads, yields one record per CDR3 protein. The sample carries around 500,000 distinct CDR3 sequences, roughly 15% recorded once.

Material: blood. The chain uses TRBV6-1 and TRBJ1-6, with unresolved D. The sequence was collected from a middle-aged woman with Graves' hyperthyroidism. This CDR3 reads CASIGRDSPLHF. CDR3 nucleotides: TGTGCCAGCATAGGCCGAGACTCACCCCTCCACTTT.